Listed below are T cell receptor beta chains from one sample, sequenced in a study of cytomegalovirus exposure and HLA in healthy donors. Profiling relied on immunoSEQ multiplex PCR, and the TCRdb table lists in-frame clones only, not all of them. The profile shows some 200,000 clones, 75% to 85% of them singletons. Material: PBMCs. Receptors originate from a woman between 25 and 40 years old in good health and CMV-seropositive. Both conserved end residues are trimmed from each CDR3.

TRBJ2-5	TRBV5-1	ASSWGQGVMGETQY
TRBJ1-1	TRBV5-4	ASSLEQGGTEAF
TRBJ1-1	TRBV10-3	AISPRGGYEAF
TRBJ2-2	TRBV13	ASVEDTGELF
TRBJ2-3	TRBV4-1	ASSQHGTGGTDTQY
TRBJ2-2	TRBV6-4	ASSDSNRGTGELF
TRBJ2-1	TRBV6-5	ASSYTGTSNEQF
TRBJ2-1	TRBV27	ASSLLVAGGFNEQF
TRBJ1-2	TRBV7-8	ASSLQRPDYGYT
TRBJ2-5	TRBV7-6	ASSLAMSTQY
TRBJ2-7	TRBV6-5	ASSFDRAYEQY
TRBJ2-3	TRBV30	AWSGGMDTQY
TRBJ1-4	TRBV5-4	ASSYGEQANEKLF
TRBJ2-5	TRBV18	ASSRPGGPWY
TRBJ2-4	TRBV6-6	ATSPGEGNIQY
TRBJ2-7	TRBV2	ASSQLGQRIMLAGVMDEQY
TRBJ2-3	TRBV4-2	ASSQVGSPDTQY
TRBJ1-2	TRBV5-6	ASTDTGLIEGGYT
TRBJ2-1	TRBV19	ASSLPESYNEQF
TRBJ1-1	TRBV27	ASSFNRVSEAF
TRBJ1-2	TRBV28	ASSLYLGRQDGYT
TRBJ1-2	TRBV28	ASSVFGTGTPYGYT
TRBJ2-1	TRBV11-2	ASSLRTGWNNEQF
TRBJ1-5	TRBV19	ASSGAHNQPQH
TRBJ2-7	TRBV27	ASSFRGSEQY
TRBJ2-7	TRBV25-1	ASTQGSEQY
TRBJ1-1	TRBV27	ASSYRGHTNTEAF
TRBJ1-5	TRBV7-2	ASSSRGGNQPQH
TRBJ1-1	TRBV19	ASSIETGSLTEAF
TRBJ2-7	TRBV10-3	AIKGLAGDEQY
TRBJ1-5	TRBV28	ASCNSNQPQH
TRBJ2-7	TRBV5-1	ASSLGGTEIGEQY
TRBJ2-7	TRBV2	ASRGGEYYEQY
TRBJ1-2	TRBV4-1	ASSHRELSYGYT
TRBJ1-2	TRBV6-5	ASSYSGTGISYGYT
TRBJ2-7	TRBV5-1	ASSSGTSGIWNEQY
TRBJ2-7	TRBV5-5	ASSPVGGAYEQY
TRBJ2-7	TRBV18	ASSPRGTSGSVYEQY
TRBJ1-1	TRBV6-5	ASSTGRQGTEAF
TRBJ2-7	TRBV18	ASSRSGSYQYEQY
TRBJ1-5	TRBV6-4	ASSEIRGGQPQH
TRBJ2-7	TRBV7-9	ASSLEAGEGIRYEQY
TRBJ1-2	TRBV7-9	ASSSLSGRSLYGYT
TRBJ2-1	TRBV29-1	SVEGQGTYNEQF
TRBJ2-3	TRBV5-1	ASSLAGTSGTDTQY
TRBJ2-1	TRBV7-3	ASSSDPGLHIHEQF
TRBJ2-3	TRBV29-1	SVGNRGTDTQY
TRBJ1-4	TRBV4-1	ASSPRDRGGEKLF
TRBJ1-2	TRBV6-4	ASSDGGGAGHGYT
TRBJ2-7	TRBV9	ASGGPYEQY
TRBJ2-2	TRBV5-1	ASSRTLQGGGTGELF
TRBJ2-7	TRBV7-2	ASSLERWAGNEQY
TRBJ2-7	TRBV12-5	ASGPDGIYEQY
TRBJ2-1	TRBV5-6	ASSGSLAGGGNEQF
TRBJ1-2	TRBV29-1	SVEGQNYGYT